This TCR beta chain was obtained from a study of control samples from healthy donors and cancer patients. Trimming at V came to 8 bases and at J to 8 bases, leaving 7 bases not matched to a gene. The CDR3 has 14 residues. Germline V gives CDR1 MDHEN, CDR2 SYDVKM. This table comes from immunoSEQ multiplex PCR, and its TCRdb copy is limited to in-frame clones, with some not included. The data contain about 130,000 clones, approximately 90% of them singletons. This receptor was identified in a man between 18 and 35 years old in good health. The material sequenced was blood. The chain combines TRBV28 with TRBJ1-6; 9 bases line up with TRBD1. CDR3 bases: TGTGCCAGCGGCCGGGACAGGGTAGATTCACCCCTCCACTTT. Translation: CASGRDRVDSPLHF.